This T cell receptor beta chain was sequenced for a study of blood T cell repertoires in COVID-19. Study-wide background: The analysed material was cDNA or gDNA that came from T cells, B-cell-depleted T cells, or PBMCs.

Germline V gene lookup returns CDR1 LNHDA and CDR2 SQIVND (reference sequence). The CDR3 has 16 residues. Trimming stripped 5 bases from V and 1 base from J, with 17 bases between. Participants were aged roughly 18 to 89 years from 24 US areas. Each participant's cohort was designated according to participant-reported clinical history. Two consecutive negative NP/OP PCR tests, clearance, or resolved symptoms defined Cohort 3 recovery. Profiled with immunoSEQ multiplex PCR; TCRdb holds only in-frame clones, not every one. The sample carries hundreds of thousands of clones, 85% to 90% recorded once. Source material: PBMCs or T cells enriched from blood (not recorded which). This receptor was obtained from a man aged 18 to 30 who had recovered from COVID-19. This chain links TRBV19 with TRBJ1-2; a weak D match, TRBD1 (5 bases). The DNA of the CDR3 is TGTGCCAGTAGTTTCCCGACAGAAACTTATAACTATGGCTACACCTTC. Its protein product is CASSFPTETYNYGYTF.